This T cell receptor (beta chain) was recorded in a study of technical replicates of blood from a few donors. Sequencing used immunoSEQ multiplex PCR; TCRdb keeps in-frame clones, though not all of them. The data show about 66,000 clones, with around 94% seen just once and approximately 0.39% held by the top ten. Germline loops: CDR1 LNHDA, CDR2 SQIVND (reference sequence). CDR3 length equals 11 residues. Between the trimmed V and J ends, which lost 6 bases and 5 bases, there was a span of 7 bases. The sample taken for sequencing was T cells isolated from PBMCs. J is TRBJ2-5 and V is TRBV19, with a possible D match to TRBD1 (6 bases). This sequence was found in a human donor in good health. The CDR3 sequence: CASSRGETQYF. DNA of the CDR3: TGTGCCAGTAGCAGGGGCGAGACCCAGTACTTC.